The 28 T cell receptor beta chains reported below all come from one sample, sequenced in a study of blood T cells in healthy people across ages. With a J-beta primer mix and a sample-barcoded 5' primer, a second PCR ran roughly 6 to 12 cycles. MiXCR was run by TCRdb on the 5' RACE reads, yielding one entry per CDR3 protein. In the table there are about 1.5 million distinct CDR3 sequences, approximately 38% of which are singletons. The sequencing input was blood. These receptors originate from a woman between 18 and 29 years old in good health.

This clonotype was seen more than once but under ten times. CDR3 in amino acids: CASSEVRGRASTQYF. CDR3 DNA: TGTGCCAGCAGTGAAGTGAGGGGCCGGGCTAGTACGCAGTATTTT. This sequence joins TRBV6-4 and TRBJ2-3; possibly TRBD1 or TRBD2 for D (5 bases each). Trimming took 3 bases from V and 8 from J, leaving 18 bases between them. CDR1 is MRHNA, CDR2 SNTAGT, per germline. The CDR3 loop spans 15 amino acids.

The V gene is TRBV20-1, the J gene TRBJ2-3, with no clear D. This CDR3 has 15 residues. CDR1 DFQATT and CDR2 SNEGSKA come from the germline V gene (reference sequence). V lost 6 bases, J lost 0 bases, and 16 bases lay in between. The CDR3 is CSAPQQSPSTDTQYF. The DNA of the CDR3 is TGCAGTGCCCCCCAGCAATCCCCTAGCACAGATACGCAGTATTTT.

The chain has TRBV20-1 and TRBJ2-1; 10 bases fit TRBD2. The J call may not be correct, given that the DNA end is closer to TRBJ2-7. Germline V gene lookup returns CDR1 DFQATT and CDR2 SNEGSKA (reference sequence). The CDR3 is 12 residues long. The CDR3 coding sequence is TGCAGTGCACTAGCGGGGTACAATGAGCAGTACTTC. Its protein product is CSALAGYNEQYF.

Details on this clonotype: The germline gene is not matched at one end of the junction; a read error may be the cause. V and J are TRBV12-3 or TRBV12-4 and TRBJ2-1, with 7 bases lining up with TRBD1. This CDR3 comprises 15 residues. The CDR3 bases are TGTGCCAACAGTCACAGGGGTGCCTACTACAATGAGCAGTTCTTC. As protein: CANSHRGAYYNEQFF.

The genes are TRBV21-1 and TRBJ2-2; the table's TRBD1 call for D was not verified on the DNA. TRBV21-1 is a documented pseudogene. This CDR3 is built from 15 residues. CDR3 coding DNA: TGTGCCAGCAGCAAAGGGACAGGGACCACCGGGGAGCTGTTTTTT. This encodes CASSKGTGTTGELFF.

This clonotype has just a few counts. The gene calls are TRBV12-3 or TRBV12-4 and TRBJ2-1; 10 bases line up with TRBD2. The CDR3 extends over 15 amino acids. V lost 5 bases and J lost 9; bases outside the gene matches: 10. The DNA for the CDR3 is TGTGCCAGCAGTCGGACTAGCGGCCCCGGTGTTGAGCAGTTCTTC. Residues: CASSRTSGPGVEQFF.

The chain employs TRBV7-6 and TRBJ2-7; maybe TRBD1 (6 bases). The CDR3 is 16 amino acids. V lost 5 bases and J 5 bases, leaving 22 bases between the germline ends. The germline V gene encodes CDR1 SGHVS and CDR2 FNYEAQ. CDR3 amino acids: CASSGPKGTFSHEQYF. CDR3 bases: TGTGCCAGCAGCGGCCCTAAGGGGACATTTAGTCACGAGCAGTACTTC.

This chain joins TRBV7-8 and TRBJ1-2; perhaps TRBD1 as D (6 bases). Germline assignment: CDR1 SGHVS and CDR2 FQNEAQ. The V and J ends lost 2 bases and 9 bases respectively, with 19 bases between them. The CDR3 extends over 15 amino acids. CDR3 in DNA: TGTGCCAGCAGCTTATTTCAGGGGATAGGGTATAGCTACACCTTC. It is translated as CASSLFQGIGYSYTF.

This clonotype was counted between two and nine times. This chain uses TRBV7-2 with TRBJ1-4; the match to TRBD1 covers 11 bases. The CDR3 consists of 15 residues. Losses at the gene ends were 5 bases for V and 5 bases for J; bases not matched to a gene: 4. CDR1 is SGHTA, CDR2 FQGNSA, per germline. This chain's CDR3 is CASSRTGGGNEKLFF. CDR3 DNA: TGTGCCAGCAGCCGGACAGGGGGCGGGAATGAAAAACTGTTTTTT.

The chain links TRBV29-1 to TRBJ1-2, with a weak D call TRBD1 (5 bases). CDR3 length: 12 residues. The V end was cut by 4 bases, the J end by 4 bases, with 10 bases between. CDR1 SQVTM and CDR2 ANQGSEA come from the germline V gene. The CDR3 nucleotides read TGCAGCGTTGGCGCGCAGGGCTATGGCTACACCTTC. This encodes CSVGAQGYGYTF.

J is TRBJ2-1 and V is TRBV7-2; 8 bases match TRBD2. The last part of the DNA fits TRBJ2-7 better; the J call may be wrong. This CDR3 contains 17 residues. CDR1 is SGHTA, CDR2 FQGNSA, per germline. Here the CDR3 DNA reads TGTGCCAGCAGCTTAACTTGGCTAGCGGGTCCCTACAATGAGCAGTACTTC. The encoded protein is CASSLTWLAGPYNEQYF.

This clonotype was seen a few times. The genes are TRBV6-5 and TRBJ2-1, with D perhaps TRBD1 or TRBD2 (6 bases each). Trimming stripped 2 bases from V and 7 bases from J, with 18 bases between. Germline CDR1 reads MNHEY; CDR2 reads SVGAGI. This CDR3 has 16 amino acids. The CDR3 sequence: CASSYGGQGAGNEQFF. The DNA for the CDR3 is TGTGCCAGCAGTTACGGGGGACAAGGGGCGGGAAATGAGCAGTTCTTC.

This clonotype has only a few counts. The V and J genes are TRBV5-1 and TRBJ1-1, with TRBD1 identical over 10 bases. J gave up 0 bases and V 5 bases, and 7 bases lay outside the gene matches. The CDR3 contains 16 residues. CDR1 and CDR2 from the germline V gene are SGHRS and YFSETQ. The CDR3 is CASSSDRGLVNTEAFF. DNA of the CDR3: TGCGCCAGCAGTTCCGACAGGGGGCTTGTGAACACTGAAGCTTTCTTT.

With regard to this clonotype: One end of the junction varies from germline; a read error may be responsible. The chain combines TRBV9 with TRBJ2-1, with D possibly being TRBD2 (6 bases). CDR1 and CDR2 (germline): SGDLS, YYNGEE. The length of the CDR3 is 13 residues. CDR3 sequence (DNA): TGTGTCAGCACGGCTAGCGACTACAATGAGCAGTTCTTC. It encodes CVSTASDYNEQFF.

The chain couples TRBV9 to TRBJ1-4; D not certain. Germline CDR1 reads SGDLS; CDR2 reads YYNGEE. The CDR3 is 15 amino acids. Trimming stripped 3 bases from V and 0 bases from J, with 9 bases between. The CDR3, as DNA: TGTGCCAGCAGCGCGTCAGTAGCAACTAATGAAAAACTGTTTTTT. Protein product: CASSASVATNEKLFF.

This clonotype was counted a few times. The V call is TRBV27, the J call TRBJ2-1, with TRBD2 identical over 12 bases. The junction had 6 bases not matched to a gene; V was cut back by 6 bases and J by 6 bases. CDR1 is MNHEY, CDR2 SMNVEV, per germline (reference sequence). The CDR3 is made up of 15 amino acids. The CDR3 coding sequence is TGTGCCAGCAGAATTGTGGGACTAGCGGGCAATGAGCAGTTCTTC. It specifies CASRIVGLAGNEQFF.

This clonotype has more than one count but fewer than ten. The chain couples TRBV30 to TRBJ2-1, with 7 nucleotides matching TRBD2. There are 14 residues in the CDR3. Per germline, CDR1 GTSNPN and CDR2 SVGIG (reference sequence). V gave up 1 base and J gave up 3 bases; unmatched junction bases: 3. CDR3 bases: TGTGCCTGGAGTGCCGGGGGGAACTACAATGAGCAGTTCTTC. Translation: CAWSAGGNYNEQFF.

There are a few counts of this clonotype. V gene TRBV27 combines with J gene TRBJ2-5, with 7 bases identical to TRBD1. The end of the DNA fits TRBJ2-7 better, so the J call may be wrong. CDR3 length: 13 residues. Germline CDR1 and CDR2: MNHEY and SMNVEV (reference sequence). The CDR3 DNA sequence: TGTGCCAGCAGTTCCGACAGGGAGAACGAGCAGTACTTC. Its translation: CASSSDRENEQYF.

This sequence joins TRBV9 and TRBJ2-7, with a tentative D call TRBD1 (6 bases). With 2 bases removed from V and 3 bases from J, the gap between germline ends came to 15 bases. Germline assignment: CDR1 SGDLS and CDR2 YYNGEE. The CDR3 runs to 15 residues. The CDR3 nucleotides are TGTGCCAGCAGCGTTAACGCAGGGGCCTTCTACGAGCAGTACTTC. Encoded protein: CASSVNAGAFYEQYF.

The rearrangement links TRBV5-1 to TRBJ1-4, with D perhaps TRBD1 (5 bases). Germline assignment: CDR1 SGHRS and CDR2 YFSETQ. The ends were cut back, 4 bases at V and 2 bases at J, with 24 bases in the middle. The length of the CDR3 is 19 residues. The CDR3 DNA is TGCGCCAGCAGCCCCCTAGGAGGGGAGATTAGATATACTAATGAAAAACTGTTTTTT. Encoded protein: CASSPLGGEIRYTNEKLFF.

The chain links TRBV6-5 to TRBJ1-2, with 7 nucleotides matching TRBD1. From germline, CDR1 is MNHEY and CDR2 SVGAGI. Trimming at V came to 0 bases and at J to 8 bases, leaving 6 bases not matched to a gene. The CDR3 is 14 residues long. The CDR3 DNA sequence: TGTGCCAGCAGTTACTCGACAGGGTTCGCCGGCTACACCTTC. This sequence encodes CASSYSTGFAGYTF.

V gene TRBV9 combines with J gene TRBJ2-1; TRBD2 might be the D (5 bases). There are 12 residues in the CDR3. V lost 2 bases and J 9 bases, leaving 9 bases between the germline ends. From germline, CDR1 is SGDLS and CDR2 YYNGEE. This CDR3 reads CASSVSEAEQFF. The CDR3 nucleotides are TGTGCCAGCAGCGTCTCGGAGGCTGAGCAGTTCTTC.

The chain employs TRBV6-5 and TRBJ1-2; D perhaps matches TRBD1 (6 bases). With 0 bases removed from V and 1 base from J, the gap between germline ends came to 9 bases. Germline CDR1 is MNHEY and CDR2 is SVGAGI. This CDR3 is built from 15 residues. The CDR3 reads CASSYSGTNNYGYTF. In DNA form, the CDR3 reads TGTGCCAGCAGTTACTCCGGGACAAATAACTATGGCTACACCTTC.

On this clonotype itself: The junction departs from germline at one end; a sequencing error may be responsible. The J gene is TRBJ2-7, the V gene TRBV28, with 9 bases lining up with TRBD2. CDR1 and CDR2 from the germline V gene are MDHEN and SYDVKM. The CDR3 sequence is 14 residues long. The CDR3 DNA is TGTGCCGGCAGCGAGCGGGGGGCAGCCTACGAGCAGTACTTC. Translation: CAGSERGAAYEQYF.

The chain uses TRBV7-9 and TRBJ1-2; 9 bases map to TRBD1. After removal of 5 bases from V and 6 bases from J, the junction contained 7 bases not matched to a gene. Germline lookup yields CDR1 SEHNR and CDR2 FQNEAQ (reference sequence). The CDR3 is 14 residues long. The CDR3 protein is CASSGGQGGDGYTF. CDR3 nucleotide sequence: TGTGCCAGCAGCGGGGGACAGGGCGGGGATGGCTACACCTTC.

The gene calls are TRBV10-3 and TRBJ1-1; D unresolved. Deletions cut 4 bases from V and 7 bases from J, with 7 bases between. The CDR3 extends over 11 amino acids. In germline, CDR1 is ENHRY, CDR2 SYGVKD. The CDR3 loop is CAISAGFEAFF. The CDR3, as DNA: TGTGCCATCAGTGCGGGCTTTGAAGCTTTCTTT.

V and J are TRBV6-5 and TRBJ2-7, with 7 bases aligning to TRBD1. The CDR3 runs 12 residues. The germline V gene encodes CDR1 MNHEY and CDR2 SVGAGI. The V segment lost 6 bases and the J segment 6 bases; nucleotides outside the gene matches: 5. CDR3 in amino acids: CASRKTGTEQYF. The CDR3, as DNA: TGTGCCAGCAGAAAGACAGGGACCGAGCAGTACTTC.

The rearrangement joins TRBV6-6 to TRBJ1-5; 7 nucleotides line up with TRBD1. Germline lookup yields CDR1 MNHNY and CDR2 SVGAGI (reference sequence). The CDR3 contains 16 residues. Trimming cost V 10 bases and J 4 bases; bases outside gene matches: 16. The CDR3 nucleotides read TGTGCCACCTCTACCTCCTTCGGACAGGTAAATCAGCCCCAGCATTTT. It codes for CATSTSFGQVNQPQHF.